These 20 T cell receptor beta chains originate from one sample sequenced in a study of high-grade serous ovarian cancer treatment subgroups. The tumor samples were collected prior to definitive surgery or chemotherapy. Here immunoSEQ multiplex PCR was the method, and the copy in TCRdb shows in-frame clones only, minus some. Of 4,500 to 6,000 clones in the sample, about 70% are singletons; the top ten hold about 14%. The sequenced sample consisted of tumor tissue. These receptors were taken from a human donor with high-grade serous ovarian cancer.

This clone was seen a handful of times. The CDR3 nucleotides read TGTGCCAGCAGCGTAGGAGGGGATTCACCCCTCCACTTT. Translation: CASSVGGDSPLHF. This chain links TRBV9 with TRBJ1-6, with D tentatively TRBD1 (5 bases). The CDR3 has 13 amino acids. CDR1 and CDR2 from the germline V gene are SGDLS and YYNGEE. Deletions cut 0 bases from V and 8 bases from J, with 6 bases between.

J is TRBJ1-3 and V is TRBV5-6; D might be TRBD1 (6 bases). The V gene lost 2 bases and the J gene lost 1 base, with 10 bases spanning the gap. Looked up from germline, CDR1 is SGHDT and CDR2 is YYEEEE. This CDR3 spans 15 amino acids. The CDR3 DNA sequence: TGTGCCAGCAGCTTCGACAGGACTTCTGGAAACACCATATATTTT. Amino acids: CASSFDRTSGNTIYF.

The sample holds a few counts of this clone. The V call is TRBV6-5, the J call TRBJ2-7; D is possibly TRBD2 (6 bases). Germline CDR1 is MNHEY and CDR2 is SVGAGI. The V gene lost 4 bases and the J gene lost 5 bases, with 15 bases spanning the gap. CDR3 length: 14 residues. CDR3 region: CASSWGLIQDEQYF. The CDR3 DNA follows: TGTGCCAGCAGTTGGGGACTGATCCAGGACGAGCAGTACTTC.

By share, this clone counts as medium-sized. This chain links TRBV5-6 with TRBJ1-5; TRBD1 might be the D (6 bases). The CDR3 spans 14 residues. V lost 0 bases, J lost 11 bases, and 15 bases lay in between. Germline V gene sequence: CDR1 SGHDT, CDR2 YYEEEE. The CDR3 reads CASSLGQAAGAQHF. The CDR3 DNA sequence: TGTGCCAGCAGCTTGGGACAGGCCGCGGGGGCCCAGCATTTT.

This clone rates as medium-sized. The chain carries TRBV5-5 and TRBJ2-7; D is possibly TRBD1 (6 bases). The CDR3 contains 14 residues. Trimming pared 4 bases from V and 2 bases from J, leaving 13 bases between. Germline V lookup: CDR1 SGHKS, CDR2 YYEKEE (reference sequence). CDR3 coding DNA: TGTGCCAGCAGCCCCAACAGGGACCCCTACGAGCAGTACTTC. It codes for CASSPNRDPYEQYF.

The chain recombines TRBV28 with TRBJ1-3; D unresolved. The CDR3 totals 12 residues. The germline gives CDR1 MDHEN, CDR2 SYDVKM. V lost 2 bases, J lost 3 bases, and 2 bases lay in between. In nucleotides, the CDR3 is TGTGCCAGCAGTTTAGATGGAAACACCATATATTTT. Translating gives CASSLDGNTIYF.

The chain recombines TRBV29-1 with TRBJ1-2; no definite D call. Germline V lookup: CDR1 SQVTM, CDR2 ANQGSEA. The CDR3 is 11 amino acids. V lost 7 bases to trimming and J lost 8 bases, with 14 bases between them. CDR3 loop: CSETSSGGYTF. The DNA for the CDR3 is TGCAGCGAGACCTCATCGGGAGGCTACACCTTC.

This rearrangement joins TRBV25-1 to TRBJ1-5; D call uncertain. Germline CDR1 is MGHDK and CDR2 is SYGVNS. Trimming shortened V by 2 bases and J by 5 bases, and 10 bases separated the two germline ends. The CDR3 loop spans 14 amino acids. CDR3 sequence reads: CASSELNSYQPQHF. CDR3 bases: TGTGCCAGCAGTGAACTTAACAGTTATCAGCCCCAGCATTTT.

This chain connects TRBV30 to TRBJ2-7, with D possibly matching TRBD2 (6 bases). The ends were cut back, 1 base at V and 7 bases at J, with 14 bases in the middle. Germline assignment: CDR1 GTSNPN and CDR2 SVGIG (reference sequence). This CDR3 spans 13 amino acids. The CDR3 region has the DNA TGTGCCTGGAGTGGGACCGGAGGGTGGGAGCAGTACTTC. Translated: CAWSGTGGWEQYF.

The V call is TRBV10-2, the J call TRBJ1-1; TRBD1 aligns across 7 bases. The J segment lost 5 bases and the V segment lost 7 bases, leaving 13 bases of the junction unmatched. Germline V gene sequence: CDR1 WSHSY, CDR2 SAAADI. There are 15 residues in the CDR3. CDR3 loop: CASTLDGTAGTEAFF. The CDR3 nucleotides are TGCGCCAGCACTCTGGATGGGACAGCGGGTACTGAAGCTTTCTTT.

Points on this clone: One junction end disagrees with the germline gene, perhaps due to a read error. V gene TRBV28 combines with J gene TRBJ1-2; TRBD1 might be the D (6 bases). The CDR3 is made up of 11 amino acids. Germline CDR1 and CDR2: MDHEN and SYDVKM. The CDR3 nucleotides are TGTGCCAGCAGTTTATGGGGGTCAGGGGTCTTC. Protein sequence: CASSLWGSGVF.

This clone was picked up a small number of times. The chain combines TRBV28 with TRBJ1-3; 8 positions agree with TRBD1. The CDR3 is 18 amino acids. CDR1 is MDHEN and CDR2 is SYDVKM in the germline V gene. Trimming cost V 1 base and J 0 bases; bases outside gene matches: 8. CDR3 in amino acids: CASSLLKWDRYSGNTIYF. The CDR3 nucleotides are TGTGCCAGCAGTTTATTGAAATGGGACAGGTACTCTGGAAACACCATATATTTT. The full variable domain, rest sourced from reference TRBV28 and TRBJ1-3, is DVKVTQSSRYLVKRTGEKVFLECVQDMDHENMFWYRQDPGLGLRLIYFSYDVKMKEKGDIPEGYSVSREKKERFSLILESASTNQTSMYLCASSLLKWDRYSGNTIYFGEGSWLTVV.

The chain joins TRBV11-2 to TRBJ1-5; 9 bases fit TRBD1. V lost 5 bases and J lost 5; bases outside the gene matches: 7. This CDR3 comprises 15 residues. The germline gives CDR1 SGHAT, CDR2 FQNNGV. The CDR3 sequence is CASSPGTGKDQPQHF. In DNA form, the CDR3 reads TGTGCCAGCAGCCCCGGGACAGGGAAGGATCAGCCCCAGCATTTT. Combining the CDR3 with reference TRBV11-2 and TRBJ1-5 gives the whole variable domain EAGVAQSPRYKIIEKRQSVAFWCNPISGHATLYWYQQILGQGPKLLIQFQNNGVVDDSQLPKDRFSAERLKGVDSTLKIQPAKLEDSAVYLCASSPGTGKDQPQHFGDGTRLSIL.

The CDR3 is CASSPMGVRGEQYF. In nucleotides, the CDR3 is TGTGCCAGCAGCCCAATGGGGGTTCGAGGCGAGCAGTACTTC. The rearrangement joins TRBV7-8 to TRBJ2-7; D possibly matches TRBD1 or TRBD2 (5 bases each). The CDR3 is made up of 14 amino acids. Germline CDR1 reads SGHVS; CDR2 reads FQNEAQ. The V gene lost 5 bases and the J gene lost 6 bases, with 17 bases spanning the gap.

This clone showed up just a few times. V is TRBV2 and J is TRBJ1-1; D call uncertain. Germline CDR1 and CDR2: SNHLY and FYNNEI. V was trimmed by 3 bases and J by 5 bases, leaving 7 bases between them. The CDR3 runs to 12 residues. DNA of the CDR3: TGTGCCAGCAGTGACAGGATGACTGAAGCTTTCTTT. Translating it yields CASSDRMTEAFF.

The chain couples TRBV5-6 to TRBJ1-2; D unclear. Deletions cut 2 bases from V and 8 bases from J, with 16 bases between. The germline CDR1 and CDR2 sequences are SGHDT and YYEEEE. The CDR3 is made up of 14 amino acids. The CDR3 region is CASSFWFTQGGYTF. Here the CDR3 DNA reads TGTGCCAGCAGCTTTTGGTTCACCCAAGGAGGCTACACCTTC.

This clone is deemed large. The rearrangement uses TRBV29-1 and TRBJ2-7; D ambiguous. Per the germline V gene, CDR1 is SQVTM and CDR2 is ANQGSEA. This CDR3 comprises 10 residues. The germline V and J ends were trimmed by 4 bases and 3 bases, with 4 bases remaining between them. The DNA for the CDR3 is TGCAGCGTTGTGCTCTACGAGCAGTACTTC. Translating it yields CSVVLYEQYF.

The chain combines TRBV30 with TRBJ2-7, with 8 positions matching TRBD1. CDR3 size: 14 residues. The junction had 7 bases not matched to a gene; V was cut back by 2 bases and J by 4 bases. Germline CDR1 GTSNPN, CDR2 SVGIG (reference sequence). CDR3 in amino acids: CAWSPGTGPYEQYF. The DNA of the CDR3 is TGTGCCTGGAGTCCCGGGACAGGCCCTTACGAGCAGTACTTC.

The rearrangement uses TRBV28 and TRBJ2-5; 8 nucleotides match TRBD1. With 7 bases clipped from V and 2 bases from J, the junction kept 6 bases outside the gene matches. From germline, CDR1 is MDHEN and CDR2 SYDVKM. The CDR3 totals 14 residues. Here the CDR3 reads CASNPDREQETQYF. The CDR3 coding sequence is TGTGCCAGCAACCCGGACAGGGAACAAGAGACCCAGTACTTC.

This clone has just a few counts. The chain couples TRBV6-1 to TRBJ1-5, with unresolved D. The CDR3 is made up of 15 amino acids. Germline CDR1 and CDR2: MNHNS and SASEGT. V was shortened by 4 bases and J by 1 base, with 11 bases between the two germline ends. The CDR3 DNA follows: TGTGCCAGCAGTGTGCAGTATACCAGCAATCAGCCCCAGCATTTT. The encoded protein is CASSVQYTSNQPQHF.